These 14 T cell receptor beta chains originate from one sample sequenced in a study of blood T cells in healthy people across ages. Next came a second PCR, run for about 7 to 12 cycles, which used a sample-barcoded 5' primer along with a J-beta primer mix. From the 5' RACE reads, TCRdb called clonotypes with MiXCR, one entry per CDR3 protein. The sample yields 1 million or so distinct CDR3 sequences, less than 25% seen once. This same sample was also taken into another study, of T cells of mothers and their children.

The material sequenced was blood. These receptors all come from a girl aged 2 to 9 in good health.

The sample holds a few counts of this clonotype. This rearrangement joins TRBV29-1 to TRBJ2-4, with 10 positions matching TRBD2. Germline V CDR1 and CDR2: SQVTM, ANQGSEA. CDR3 length: 12 residues. J gave up 15 bases and V 6 bases, and 11 bases lay outside the gene matches. The CDR3 loop is CSVVAGGDNPYF. The CDR3 DNA follows: TGCAGCGTCGTAGCGGGGGGTGATAACCCGTACTTC. The full variable domain, in which reference TRBV29-1 and TRBJ2-4 provide the parts outside the CDR3, is SAVISQKPSRDICQRGTSLTIQCQVDSQVTMMFWYRQQPGQSLTLIATANQGSEATYESGFVIDKFPISRPNLTFSTLTVSNMSPEDSSIYLCSVVAGGDNPYFGAGTRLSVL.

This clonotype came up a few times. The J gene is TRBJ1-5, the V gene TRBV28; D may be TRBD1 (6 bases). The CDR3 runs to 15 residues. The V and J ends lost 6 bases and 6 bases respectively, with 18 bases between them. Germline assignment: CDR1 MDHEN and CDR2 SYDVKM. CDR3 coding DNA: TGTGCCAGCAGCCCATTACAGGGAGGATTTCAGCCCCAGCATTTT. Amino acid sequence: CASSPLQGGFQPQHF.

The sample holds one count of this clonotype. The rearrangement uses TRBV4-3 and TRBJ2-3; D is undetermined. Trimming removed 5 bases at V and 4 bases at J, with 10 bases between. CDR1 and CDR2 from the germline V gene are LGHNA and YSLEER. The CDR3 has 13 amino acids. CDR3 in amino acids: CASSTHLADTQYF. The DNA for the CDR3 is TGCGCCAGCAGCACCCATCTAGCAGATACGCAGTATTTT.

This clonotype appeared many times. The genes are TRBV15 and TRBJ2-7, with 7 bases fitting TRBD2. Losses at the gene ends were 5 bases for V and 3 bases for J; bases not matched to a gene: 7. CDR1 is LNHNV and CDR2 is YYDKDF in the germline V gene (reference sequence). The CDR3 extends over 14 amino acids. The CDR3 DNA is TGTGCCACCAGCCTAGCGGATTTGGGCTACGAGCAGTACTTC. Its protein is CATSLADLGYEQYF. Drawing the rest from reference TRBV15 and TRBJ2-7, the complete variable domain is DAMVIQNPRYQVTQFGKPVTLSCSQTLNHNVMYWYQQKSSQAPKLLFHYYDKDFNNEADTPDNFQSRRPNTSFCFLDIRSPGLGDTAMYLCATSLADLGYEQYFGPGTRLTVT.

This chain joins TRBV7-9 and TRBJ2-1, with TRBD2 matching 7 bases. The length of the CDR3 is 17 residues. Germline trimming cut 4 bases from V and 5 bases from J; bases unmatched to any gene: 14. Germline CDR1 and CDR2: SEHNR and FQNEAQ (reference sequence). CDR3 sequence (DNA): TGTGCCAGCAGCTCCGGAGCGGGACGAACGCTTCACAATGAGCAGTTCTTC. Protein product: CASSSGAGRTLHNEQFF.

J is TRBJ2-4 and V is TRBV20-1; tentative D call: TRBD2 (6 bases). This CDR3 is 15 amino acids long. Germline V gene data show CDR1 as DFQATT and CDR2 as SNEGSKA (reference sequence). The V gene lost 5 bases and the J gene lost 8 bases, with 22 bases spanning the gap. DNA of the CDR3: TGCAGTGCTTACTTATCCGGGGGAGGACGAGACATTCAGTACTTC. As protein: CSAYLSGGGRDIQYF.

The chain couples TRBV7-9 to TRBJ1-6; possibly TRBD1 for D (6 bases). V was pared by 5 bases and J by 7 bases, with 18 bases between. Germline values: CDR1 SEHNR, CDR2 FQNEAQ (reference sequence). The CDR3 is 16 amino acids. Here the CDR3 DNA reads TGTGCCAGCAGCGGCCGGGACAAAAACCGGAATTCACCCCTCCACTTT. It specifies CASSGRDKNRNSPLHF.

This clonotype has a handful of counts. V usage is TRBV3-1 and J usage is TRBJ2-5; D uncertain. Germline V gene lookup returns CDR1 LGHDT and CDR2 YNNKEL (reference sequence). The V and J ends lost 1 base and 5 bases respectively, with 17 bases between them. The CDR3 runs 16 residues. The CDR3 coding sequence is TGTGCCAGCAGCCAAGGGTTAGCTCAGCCTTGGGAGACCCAGTACTTC. Translating it yields CASSQGLAQPWETQYF.

This clonotype has just a few counts. This rearrangement joins TRBV28 to TRBJ1-5, with D tentatively TRBD1 (5 bases). CDR1 is MDHEN and CDR2 is SYDVKM in the germline V gene. V lost 3 bases, J lost 0 bases, and 6 bases lay in between. The CDR3 covers 14 residues. DNA for the CDR3: TGTGCCAGCAGTTTTGGGGCTAGCAATCAGCCCCAGCATTTT. Its translation is CASSFGASNQPQHF.

This clonotype turned up a few times. The gene calls are TRBV5-1 and TRBJ1-4; possible D gene TRBD1, 5 bases. The CDR3 totals 14 residues. Trimming took 4 bases from V and 6 from J, leaving 13 bases between them. The V gene's germline CDR1 is SGHRS and CDR2 YFSETQ. DNA for the CDR3: TGCGCCAGCAGCCCTAGCGACAGAGATGAAAAACTGTTTTTT. It is translated as CASSPSDRDEKLFF.

The chain combines TRBV18 with TRBJ1-5, with a possible D match to TRBD1 (6 bases). V was clipped by 8 bases and J by 5 bases, with 10 bases between them. Per the germline V gene, CDR1 is KGHSH and CDR2 is LQKENI. The CDR3 consists of 12 residues. CDR3 coding DNA: TGTGCCAGCGCCTCAGGGGATCAGCCCCAGCATTTT. Its translation is CASASGDQPQHF.

This clonotype was counted between two and nine times. The J gene is TRBJ2-5, the V gene TRBV4-1; possibly TRBD2 for D (6 bases). V was trimmed by 0 bases and J by 4 bases, leaving 9 bases between them. Germline V gene lookup returns CDR1 MGHRA and CDR2 YSYEKL. The length of the CDR3 is 14 residues. Here the CDR3 reads CASSQEGGAETQYF. The DNA of the CDR3 is TGCGCCAGCAGCCAAGAAGGAGGGGCAGAGACCCAGTACTTC.

In this sample, this clonotype turned up a few times. The V call is TRBV6-1, the J call TRBJ2-7; D might be TRBD2 (7 bases). The V and J ends lost 9 bases and 12 bases respectively, with 27 bases between them. The CDR3 runs 14 residues. Germline lookup yields CDR1 MNHNS and CDR2 SASEGT. CDR3 sequence reads: CASYHWGGQETRYF. Written as DNA, the CDR3 is TGTGCCAGTTATCATTGGGGGGGGCAAGAGACCCGGTACTTC.

CDR3 amino acids: CASRKTGGTETQYF. In DNA, the CDR3 is TGTGCCAGCAGGAAGACAGGGGGGACGGAGACCCAGTACTTC. The chain is built from TRBV7-3 and TRBJ2-5, with 9 bases lining up with TRBD1. CDR3 length equals 14 residues. Germline loops: CDR1 SGHTA, CDR2 FQGTGA. V shed 6 bases, J shed 5 bases, and the junction held 7 bases outside the gene matches.